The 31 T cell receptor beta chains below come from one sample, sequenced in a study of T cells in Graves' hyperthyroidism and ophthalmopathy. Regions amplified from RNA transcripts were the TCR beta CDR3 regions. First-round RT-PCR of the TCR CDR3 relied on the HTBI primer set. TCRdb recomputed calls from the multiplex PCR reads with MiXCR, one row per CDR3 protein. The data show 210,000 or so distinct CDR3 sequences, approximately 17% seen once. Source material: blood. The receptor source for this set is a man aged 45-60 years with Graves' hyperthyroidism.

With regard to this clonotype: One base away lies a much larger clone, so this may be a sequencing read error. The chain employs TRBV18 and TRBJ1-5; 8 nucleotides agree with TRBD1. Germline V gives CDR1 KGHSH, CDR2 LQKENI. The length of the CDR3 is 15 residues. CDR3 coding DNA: TGTGCCAGCTCATCGACAGGGGCTCTCAATCAGCCCCGGCATTTT. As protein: CASSSTGALNQPRHF.

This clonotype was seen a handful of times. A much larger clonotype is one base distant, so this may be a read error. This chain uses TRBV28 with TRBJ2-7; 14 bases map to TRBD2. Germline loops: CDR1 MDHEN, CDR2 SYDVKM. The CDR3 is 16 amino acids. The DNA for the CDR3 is TGTGCCAGCAGTCGGGGGGGACTAGCGGGAGACTACGTGCAGTACTTC. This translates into CASSRGGLAGDYVQYF.

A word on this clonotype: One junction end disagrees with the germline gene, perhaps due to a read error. CDR3 nucleotides: TGTGCCAGCACCCGCGCCGGGACAGTTTACAATGAGCAATTCTTC. This gives the protein CASTRAGTVYNEQFF. The J gene is TRBJ2-1, the V gene TRBV27; 7 bases are shared with TRBD1. The CDR3 consists of 15 residues. Germline CDR1 and CDR2: MNHEY and SMNVEV (reference sequence).

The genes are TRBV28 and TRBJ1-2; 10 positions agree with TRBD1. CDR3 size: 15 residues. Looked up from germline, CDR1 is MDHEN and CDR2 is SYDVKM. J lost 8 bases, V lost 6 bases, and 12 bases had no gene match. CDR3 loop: CASRPGGDRGGGYTF. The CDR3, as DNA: TGTGCCAGCAGACCAGGGGGGGACAGGGGAGGAGGCTACACCTTC.

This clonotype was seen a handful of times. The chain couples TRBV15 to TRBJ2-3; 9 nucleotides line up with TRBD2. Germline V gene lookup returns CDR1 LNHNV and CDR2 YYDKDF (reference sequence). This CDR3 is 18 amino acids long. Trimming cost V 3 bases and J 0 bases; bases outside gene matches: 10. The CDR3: CATSSKGRGRASTDTQYF. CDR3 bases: TGTGCCACCAGCAGTAAGGGGCGCGGGAGGGCTAGCACAGATACGCAGTATTTT.

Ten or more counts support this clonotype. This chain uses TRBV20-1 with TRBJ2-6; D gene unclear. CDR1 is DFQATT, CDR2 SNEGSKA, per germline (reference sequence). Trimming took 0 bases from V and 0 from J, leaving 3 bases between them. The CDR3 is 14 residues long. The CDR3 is CSARDSSGANVLTF. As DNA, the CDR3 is TGCAGTGCTAGAGATAGCTCTGGGGCCAACGTCCTGACTTTC.

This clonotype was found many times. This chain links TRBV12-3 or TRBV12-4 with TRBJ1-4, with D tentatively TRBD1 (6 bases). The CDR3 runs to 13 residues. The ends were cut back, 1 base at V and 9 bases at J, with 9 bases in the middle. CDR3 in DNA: TGTGCCAGCAGTTTAGGGCAGGGGAAAAAACTGTTTTTT. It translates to CASSLGQGKKLFF.

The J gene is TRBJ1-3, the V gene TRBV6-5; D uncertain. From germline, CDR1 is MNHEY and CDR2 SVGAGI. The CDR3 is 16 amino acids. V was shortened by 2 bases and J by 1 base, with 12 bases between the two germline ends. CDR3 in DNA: TGTGCCAGCAGTTACCTCGAATTCACGTCTGGAAACACCATATATTTT. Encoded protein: CASSYLEFTSGNTIYF.

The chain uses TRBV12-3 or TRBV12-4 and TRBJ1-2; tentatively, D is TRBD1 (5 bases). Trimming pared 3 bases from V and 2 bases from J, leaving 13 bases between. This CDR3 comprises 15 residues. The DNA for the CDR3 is TGTGCCAGCAGTTTTAGCGGGGCTAAGAACTATGGCTACACCTTC. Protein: CASSFSGAKNYGYTF.

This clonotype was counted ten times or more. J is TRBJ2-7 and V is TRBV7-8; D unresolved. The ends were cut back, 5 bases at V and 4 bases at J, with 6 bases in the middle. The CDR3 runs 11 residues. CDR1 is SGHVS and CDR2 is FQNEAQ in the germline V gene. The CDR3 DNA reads TGTGCCAGCAGCCCTAGATACGAGCAGTACTTC. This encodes CASSPRYEQYF.

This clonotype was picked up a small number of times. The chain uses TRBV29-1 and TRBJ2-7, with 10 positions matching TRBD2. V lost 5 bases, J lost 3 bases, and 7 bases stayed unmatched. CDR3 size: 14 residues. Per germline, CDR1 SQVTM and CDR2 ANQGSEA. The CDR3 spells CSVLLSSGGYEQYF. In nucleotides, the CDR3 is TGCAGCGTTCTCCTTTCTAGCGGGGGCTACGAGCAGTACTTC.

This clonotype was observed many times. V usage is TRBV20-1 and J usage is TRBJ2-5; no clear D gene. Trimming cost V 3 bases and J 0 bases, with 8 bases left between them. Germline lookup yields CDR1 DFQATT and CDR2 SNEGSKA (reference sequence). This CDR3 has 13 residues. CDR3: CSASLQDQETQYF. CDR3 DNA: TGCAGTGCTAGTCTTCAGGACCAAGAGACCCAGTACTTC.

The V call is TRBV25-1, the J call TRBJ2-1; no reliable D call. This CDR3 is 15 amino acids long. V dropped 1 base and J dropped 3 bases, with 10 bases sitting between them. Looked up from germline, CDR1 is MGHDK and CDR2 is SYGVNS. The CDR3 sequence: CASSESGRIYNEQFF. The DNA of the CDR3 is TGTGCCAGCAGTGAATCAGGACGGATCTACAATGAGCAGTTCTTC.

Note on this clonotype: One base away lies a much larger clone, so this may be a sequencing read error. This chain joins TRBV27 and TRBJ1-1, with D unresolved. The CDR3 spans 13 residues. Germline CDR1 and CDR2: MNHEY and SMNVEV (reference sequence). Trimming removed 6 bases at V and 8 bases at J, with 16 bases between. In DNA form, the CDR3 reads TGTGCCAGCAGCCTTCGCCGACACGTGGAAGCTTTCTTT. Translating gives CASSLRRHVEAFF.

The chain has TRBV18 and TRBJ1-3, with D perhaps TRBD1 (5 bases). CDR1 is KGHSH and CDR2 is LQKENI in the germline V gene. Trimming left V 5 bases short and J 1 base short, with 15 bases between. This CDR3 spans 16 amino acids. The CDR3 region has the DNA TGTGCCAGCTCATTCGGGGCCAGTCAATCTGGAAACACCATATATTTT. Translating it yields CASSFGASQSGNTIYF.

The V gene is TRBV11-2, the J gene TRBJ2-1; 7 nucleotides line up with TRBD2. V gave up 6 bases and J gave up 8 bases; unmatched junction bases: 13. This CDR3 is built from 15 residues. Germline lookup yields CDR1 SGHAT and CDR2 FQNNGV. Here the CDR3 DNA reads TGTGCCAGCAGTTGGGGAGGGTGGACTAGTCATGAGCAGTTCTTC. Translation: CASSWGGWTSHEQFF. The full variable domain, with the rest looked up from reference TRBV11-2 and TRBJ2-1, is EAGVAQSPRYKIIEKRQSVAFWCNPISGHATLYWYQQILGQGPKLLIQFQNNGVVDDSQLPKDRFSAERLKGVDSTLKIQPAKLEDSAVYLCASSWGGWTSHEQFFGPGTRLTVL.

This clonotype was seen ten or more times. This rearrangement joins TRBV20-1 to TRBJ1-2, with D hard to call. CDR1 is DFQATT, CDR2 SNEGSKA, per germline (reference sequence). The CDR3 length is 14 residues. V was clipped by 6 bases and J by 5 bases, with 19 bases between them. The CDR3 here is CSASSLGGIYGYTF. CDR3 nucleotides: TGCAGTGCCAGTTCCTTGGGTGGTATATATGGCTACACCTTC.

This chain's CDR3 is CASALGQDYGYTF. The DNA for the CDR3 is TGTGCCAGTGCCCTGGGACAGGATTATGGCTACACCTTC. The genes are TRBV18 and TRBJ1-2; 8 positions match TRBD1. This CDR3 has 13 residues. V lost 9 bases and J lost 5; bases outside the gene matches: 8. Germline CDR1 is KGHSH and CDR2 is LQKENI.

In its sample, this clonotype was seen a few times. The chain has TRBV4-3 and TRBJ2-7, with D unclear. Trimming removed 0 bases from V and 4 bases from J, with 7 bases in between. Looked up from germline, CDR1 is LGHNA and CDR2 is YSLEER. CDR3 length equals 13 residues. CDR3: CASSQDWGYEQYF. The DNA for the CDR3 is TGCGCCAGCAGCCAAGATTGGGGTTACGAGCAGTACTTC.

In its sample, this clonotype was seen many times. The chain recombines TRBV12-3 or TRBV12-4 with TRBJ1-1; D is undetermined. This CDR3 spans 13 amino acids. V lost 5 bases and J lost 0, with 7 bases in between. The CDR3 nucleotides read TGTGCCAGCAGTGCACAGATGAACACTGAAGCTTTCTTT. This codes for CASSAQMNTEAFF.

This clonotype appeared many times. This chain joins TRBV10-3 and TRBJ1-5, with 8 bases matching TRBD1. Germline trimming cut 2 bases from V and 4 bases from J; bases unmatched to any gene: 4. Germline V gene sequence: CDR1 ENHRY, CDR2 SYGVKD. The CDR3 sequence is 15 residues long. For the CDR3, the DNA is TGTGCCATCAGTGAGGACAGGGGCCGGAATCAGCCCCAGCATTTT. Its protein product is CAISEDRGRNQPQHF.

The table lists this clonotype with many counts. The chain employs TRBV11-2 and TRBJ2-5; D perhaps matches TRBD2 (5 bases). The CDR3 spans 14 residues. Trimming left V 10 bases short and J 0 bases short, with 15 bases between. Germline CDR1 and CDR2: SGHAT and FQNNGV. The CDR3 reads CATALRENQETQYF. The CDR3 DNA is TGTGCCACCGCGCTAAGGGAGAACCAAGAGACCCAGTACTTC.

CDR3 protein: CASGTQGSEKLFF. The DNA for the CDR3 is TGTGCCAGCGGTACTCAGGGCAGTGAAAAACTGTTTTTT. The rearrangement joins TRBV2 to TRBJ1-4; a possible D gene is TRBD1 (5 bases). CDR3 size: 13 residues. CDR1 SNHLY and CDR2 FYNNEI come from the germline V gene. V was clipped by 8 bases and J by 7 bases, with 14 bases between them.

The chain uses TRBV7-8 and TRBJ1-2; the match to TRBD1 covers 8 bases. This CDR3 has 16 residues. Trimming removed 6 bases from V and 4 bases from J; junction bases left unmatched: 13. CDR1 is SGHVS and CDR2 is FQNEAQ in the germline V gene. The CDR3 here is CASSRTSGTGGYGYTF. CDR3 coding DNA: TGTGCCAGCAGTCGAACTTCCGGGACAGGCGGCTATGGCTACACCTTC.

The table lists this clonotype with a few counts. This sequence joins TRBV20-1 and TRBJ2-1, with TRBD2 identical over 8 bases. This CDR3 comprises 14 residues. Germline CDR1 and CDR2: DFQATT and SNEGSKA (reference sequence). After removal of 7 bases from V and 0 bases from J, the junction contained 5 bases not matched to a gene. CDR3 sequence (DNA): TGCAGTGTCACGGGAGGGGGCTCCTACAATGAGCAGTTCTTC. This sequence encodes CSVTGGGSYNEQFF.

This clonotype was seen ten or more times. The CDR3 protein is CASRGDSGEQFF. The DNA for the CDR3 is TGTGCCAGCAGGGGAGATAGCGGTGAGCAGTTCTTC. The V call is TRBV2, the J call TRBJ2-1, with D tentatively TRBD2 (6 bases). The CDR3 runs 12 residues. Germline V CDR1 and CDR2: SNHLY, FYNNEI. Trimming removed 6 bases at V and 9 bases at J, with 12 bases between.

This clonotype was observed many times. In nucleotides, the CDR3 is TGTGCCAGCAGCTTAGAAGGGGGGCGCGCAGATACGCAGTATTTT. The encoded protein is CASSLEGGRADTQYF. The V call is TRBV11-1, the J call TRBJ2-3, with D tentatively TRBD1 or TRBD2 (6 bases each). CDR1 SGHAT and CDR2 FQDESV come from the germline V gene (reference sequence). Between the trimmed V and J ends, which lost 1 base and 4 bases, there was a span of 12 bases. The CDR3 runs to 15 residues.

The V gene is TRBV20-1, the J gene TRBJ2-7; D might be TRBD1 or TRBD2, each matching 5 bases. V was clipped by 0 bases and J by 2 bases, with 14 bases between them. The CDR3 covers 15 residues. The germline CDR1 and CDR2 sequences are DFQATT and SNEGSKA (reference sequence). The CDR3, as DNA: TGCAGTGCTAGAGATCCCATTCGGGGACCCTACGAGCAGTACTTC. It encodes CSARDPIRGPYEQYF.

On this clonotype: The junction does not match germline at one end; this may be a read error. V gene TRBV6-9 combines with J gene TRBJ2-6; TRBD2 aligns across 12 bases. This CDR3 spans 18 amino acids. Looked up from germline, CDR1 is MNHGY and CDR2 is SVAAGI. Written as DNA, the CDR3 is TGCGCCAGCAGGGACGGACTAGCGGGGAACTCTGGGGCCAACGTCCTGACTTTC. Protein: CASRDGLAGNSGANVLTF.

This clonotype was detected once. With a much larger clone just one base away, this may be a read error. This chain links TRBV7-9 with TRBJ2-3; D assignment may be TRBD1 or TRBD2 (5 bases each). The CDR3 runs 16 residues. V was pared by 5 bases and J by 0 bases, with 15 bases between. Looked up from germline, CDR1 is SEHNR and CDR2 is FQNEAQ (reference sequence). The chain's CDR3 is CASSPPEGRSTDTQYF. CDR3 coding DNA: TGTGCCAGCAGCCCACCCGAGGGGCGGAGCACAGATACGCAGTATTTT.

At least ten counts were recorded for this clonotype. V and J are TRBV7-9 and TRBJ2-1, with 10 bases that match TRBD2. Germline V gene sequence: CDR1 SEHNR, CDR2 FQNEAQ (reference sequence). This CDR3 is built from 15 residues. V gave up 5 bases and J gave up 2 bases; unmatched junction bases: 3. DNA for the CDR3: TGTGCCAGCAGCCACCTAGCGGGAGCCTACAATGAGCAGTTCTTC. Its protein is CASSHLAGAYNEQFF. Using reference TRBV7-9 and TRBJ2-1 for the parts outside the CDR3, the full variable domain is DTGVSQNPRHKITKRGQNVTFRCDPISEHNRLYWYRQTLGQGPEFLTYFQNEAQLEKSRLLSDRFSAERPKGSFSTLEIQRTEQGDSAMYLCASSHLAGAYNEQFFGPGTRLTVL.